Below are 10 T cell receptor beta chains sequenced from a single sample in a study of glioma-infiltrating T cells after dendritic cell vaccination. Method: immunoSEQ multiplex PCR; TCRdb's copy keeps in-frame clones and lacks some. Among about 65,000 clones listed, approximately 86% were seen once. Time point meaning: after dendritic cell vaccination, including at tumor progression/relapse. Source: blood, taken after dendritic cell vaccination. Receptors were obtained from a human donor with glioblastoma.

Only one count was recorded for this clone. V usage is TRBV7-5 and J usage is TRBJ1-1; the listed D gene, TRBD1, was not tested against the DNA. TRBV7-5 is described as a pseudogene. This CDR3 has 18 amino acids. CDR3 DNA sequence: TGTGCCAGAAGGTTAGATTTACCGGGACAGGGGGCCCACACTGAAGCTTTCTTT. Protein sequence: CARRLDLPGQGAHTEAFF.

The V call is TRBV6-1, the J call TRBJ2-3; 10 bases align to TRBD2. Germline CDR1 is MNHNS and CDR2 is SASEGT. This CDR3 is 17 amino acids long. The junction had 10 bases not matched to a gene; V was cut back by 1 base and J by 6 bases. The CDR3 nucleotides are TGTGCCAGCAGTGAAGAAGTAGCGGGGGGCCCTTTGGATACGCAGTATTTT. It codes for CASSEEVAGGPLDTQYF.

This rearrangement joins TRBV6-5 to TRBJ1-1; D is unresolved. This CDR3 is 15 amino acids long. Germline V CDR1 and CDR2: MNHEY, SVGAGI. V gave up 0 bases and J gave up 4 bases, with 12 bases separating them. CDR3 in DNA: TGTGCCAGCAGTTACTCCGGGAGGGAGGGCACTGAAGCTTTCTTT. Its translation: CASSYSGREGTEAFF.

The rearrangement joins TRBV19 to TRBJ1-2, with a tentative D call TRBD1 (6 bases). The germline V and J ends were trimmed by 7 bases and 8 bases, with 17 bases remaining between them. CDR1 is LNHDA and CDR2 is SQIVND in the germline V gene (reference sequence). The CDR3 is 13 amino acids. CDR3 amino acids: CASIPSGAWGYTF. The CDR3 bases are TGTGCCAGTATTCCCTCAGGGGCCTGGGGCTACACCTTC.

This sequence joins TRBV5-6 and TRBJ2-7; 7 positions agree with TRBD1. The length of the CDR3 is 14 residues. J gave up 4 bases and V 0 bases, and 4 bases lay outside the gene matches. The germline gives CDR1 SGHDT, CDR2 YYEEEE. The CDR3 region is CASSLGAGGYEQYF. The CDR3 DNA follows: TGTGCCAGCAGCTTGGGAGCAGGGGGATACGAGCAGTACTTC.

The CDR3 DNA is TGTGCCAGCAGTGTAGAGGGCGCCGGGGAGCTGTTTTTT. As protein: CASSVEGAGELFF. The V gene is TRBV6-4, the J gene TRBJ2-2, with a weak D call TRBD2 (5 bases). The V and J ends lost 4 bases and 6 bases respectively, with 9 bases between them. This CDR3 comprises 13 residues. The germline CDR1 and CDR2 sequences are MRHNA and SNTAGT.

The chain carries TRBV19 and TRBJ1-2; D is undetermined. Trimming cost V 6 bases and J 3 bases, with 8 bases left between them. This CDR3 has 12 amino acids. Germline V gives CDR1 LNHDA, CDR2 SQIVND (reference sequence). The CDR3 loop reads CASRRSDYGYTF. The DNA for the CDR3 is TGTGCCAGTAGGCGTAGTGACTATGGCTACACCTTC. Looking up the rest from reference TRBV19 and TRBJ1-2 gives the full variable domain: DGGITQSPKYLFRKEGQNVTLSCEQNLNHDAMYWYRQDPGQGLRLIYYSQIVNDFQKGDIAEGYSVSREKKESFPLTVTSAQKNPTAFYLCASRRSDYGYTFGSGTRLTVV.

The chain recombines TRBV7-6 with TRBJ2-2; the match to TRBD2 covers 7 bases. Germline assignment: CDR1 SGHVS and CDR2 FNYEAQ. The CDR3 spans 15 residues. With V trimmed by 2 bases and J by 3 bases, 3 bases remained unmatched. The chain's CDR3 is CASSLSRGDTGELFF. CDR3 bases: TGTGCCAGCAGCTTAAGCCGGGGGGACACCGGGGAGCTGTTTTTT.

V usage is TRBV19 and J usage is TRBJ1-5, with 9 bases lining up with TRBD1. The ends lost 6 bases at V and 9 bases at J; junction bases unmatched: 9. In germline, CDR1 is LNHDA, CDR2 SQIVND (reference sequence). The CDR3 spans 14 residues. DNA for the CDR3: TGTGCCAGTAGGAGAGGACAGGGGTACGGGCCCCAGCATTTT. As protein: CASRRGQGYGPQHF.

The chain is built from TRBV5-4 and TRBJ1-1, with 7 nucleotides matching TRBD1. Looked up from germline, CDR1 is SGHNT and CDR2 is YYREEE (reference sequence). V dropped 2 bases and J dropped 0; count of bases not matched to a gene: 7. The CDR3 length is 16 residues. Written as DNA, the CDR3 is TGTGCCAGCAGCTTTGGACAGGCCGTCATGAACACTGAAGCTTTCTTT. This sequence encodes CASSFGQAVMNTEAFF.